These 2 T cell receptor beta chains came from one sample sequenced in a study of response to subunit inactivated influenza vaccine. TCRdb called the RT-PCR reads again in MiXCR, with one record for every CDR3 protein. The sample yields about 780,000 distinct CDR3 sequences, less than 20% seen once. This specimen consisted of PBMCs from blood, obtained roughly 5 days after vaccination. These receptors were obtained from a man aged 45-65 years who received an inactivated influenza vaccine.

The J gene is TRBJ1-1, the V gene TRBV6-2 or TRBV6-3; D gene uncertain. Deletions cut 5 bases from V and 1 base from J, with 14 bases between. Per germline, CDR1 MNHEY and CDR2 SVGEGT. The CDR3 extends over 15 amino acids. CDR3 sequence (DNA): TGTGCCAGCAGTCCCGGCGGGGTGAAGAACACTGAAGCTTTCTTT. Protein sequence: CASSPGGVKNTEAFF.

The sample holds many counts of this clonotype. The chain combines TRBV10-3 with TRBJ1-1; 7 positions agree with TRBD1. The germline CDR1 and CDR2 sequences are ENHRY and SYGVKD. The ends lost 8 bases at V and 1 base at J; junction bases unmatched: 7. This CDR3 comprises 14 residues. In DNA form, the CDR3 reads TGTGCCATCGCGCCTTACAGGGGGAACACTGAAGCTTTCTTT. Translation: CAIAPYRGNTEAFF.